This T cell receptor beta chain derives from a study of OX40 agonist ivuxolimab in advanced cancers. As for the study in general: The diagnoses of dose-escalation patients were hepatocellular carcinoma, melanoma, renal cell or head and neck cancer.

With regard to this clone: Its target is not known.

Whole-study findings and limits: By week 6 at 0.1 to 3.0 mg/kg, blood CD4+ and CD8+ T cells had expanded clonally.

Germline assignment: CDR1 MNHEY and CDR2 SMNVEV (reference sequence). The length of the CDR3 is 15 residues. V was clipped by 2 bases and J by 3 bases, with 11 bases between them. Profiling relied on immunoSEQ multiplex PCR, and the TCRdb table lists in-frame clones only, not all of them. Among tens of thousands of clones, around nine tenths were seen once, and the ten largest hold more than 0.45%. The V and J genes are TRBV27 and TRBJ2-1; D unclear. Sample: CD4+ or CD8+ T cells sorted from blood, taken in a trial of the OX40 agonist ivuxolimab. The clonotype was recovered from an adult with an advanced solid tumor such as melanoma, head and neck, liver or kidney cancer. The CDR3 reads CASSLSAVLYNEQFF. The CDR3 nucleotides read TGTGCCAGCAGTTTAAGCGCAGTCCTCTACAATGAGCAGTTCTTC.